Shown below are 20 T cell receptor beta chains from a single sample sequenced in a study of shared clonotypes between healthy human individuals. Profiling relied on immunoSEQ multiplex PCR, and the TCRdb table lists in-frame clones only, not all of them. The profile covers roughly 2,500,000 clones, with 90% to 95% appearing a single time and 0.36% taken by the ten largest. Source material: naive CD4+ T cells from PBMCs. The subset was: CD45RA+ positively selected. Receptors were obtained from a man aged 18-30 years in good health. Some clones in this sample may be carry-over from other donors' samples.

This clone was observed a single time. The chain employs TRBV5-1 and TRBJ1-2; D is unresolved. The germline CDR1 and CDR2 sequences are SGHRS and YFSETQ. This CDR3 is built from 14 residues. Between the trimmed V and J ends, which lost 0 bases and 3 bases, there was a span of 9 bases. The CDR3 protein is CASSLEGIDYGYTF. The CDR3 DNA reads TGCGCCAGCAGCTTGGAAGGGATTGACTATGGCTACACCTTC.

The V call is TRBV10-2, the J call TRBJ2-7; D is uncertain. Germline loops: CDR1 WSHSY, CDR2 SAAADI. This CDR3 has 15 amino acids. With 2 bases removed from V and 3 bases from J, the gap between germline ends came to 14 bases. CDR3 amino acids: CASSEQLVGHYEQYF. The CDR3 DNA follows: TGCGCCAGCAGTGAGCAGCTAGTGGGCCACTACGAGCAGTACTTC.

The chain recombines TRBV5-4 with TRBJ2-2, with D perhaps TRBD2 (5 bases). Trimming pared 0 bases from V and 5 bases from J, leaving 11 bases between. In germline, CDR1 is SGHNT, CDR2 YYREEE (reference sequence). The CDR3 has 15 residues. The CDR3 sequence: CASSLGGRLTGELFF. For the CDR3, the DNA is TGTGCCAGCAGCTTGGGCGGGCGACTAACCGGGGAGCTGTTTTTT.

Notes on this clone: The identical CDR3 is also encoded by other nucleotide sequences in the sample. The rearrangement links TRBV5-4 to TRBJ2-7; TRBD1 matches at 8 bases. The CDR3 sequence is 14 residues long. Germline loops: CDR1 SGHNT, CDR2 YYREEE (reference sequence). J was trimmed by 2 bases and V by 3 bases; bases with no gene match: 4. The CDR3 nucleotides are TGTGCCAGCAGCTCTTCAGGGGGCCCCTACGAGCAGTACTTC. Translating gives CASSSSGGPYEQYF. Full variable domain (remainder filled in from reference TRBV5-4 and TRBJ2-7): ETGVTQSPTHLIKTRGQQVTLRCSSQSGHNTVSWYQQALGQGPQFIFQYYREEENGRGNFPPRFSGLQFPNYSSELNVNALELDDSALYLCASSSSGGPYEQYFGPGTRLTVT.

The chain employs TRBV10-3 and TRBJ1-2; D perhaps matches TRBD1 (6 bases). This CDR3 is built from 14 residues. The germline V gene encodes CDR1 ENHRY and CDR2 SYGVKD. Trimming cost V 6 bases and J 6 bases, with 17 bases left between them. The CDR3 region has the DNA TGTGCCATCAGGGGACAAGGATCGTCGGATGGCTACACCTTC. Translating gives CAIRGQGSSDGYTF.

The V and J genes are TRBV5-1 and TRBJ2-4; 9 bases align to TRBD2. This CDR3 spans 16 amino acids. Germline trimming cut 2 bases from V and 6 bases from J; bases unmatched to any gene: 9. Germline V lookup: CDR1 SGHRS, CDR2 YFSETQ. The CDR3 nucleotides read TGCGCCAGCAGCTTTCTAGCGGGAACTGGAGGAAACATTCAGTACTTC. This gives the protein CASSFLAGTGGNIQYF.

The chain recombines TRBV27 with TRBJ2-6; perhaps TRBD2 as D (5 bases). The V end was cut by 8 bases, the J end by 0 bases, with 8 bases between. The CDR3 is 14 amino acids. From germline, CDR1 is MNHEY and CDR2 SMNVEV (reference sequence). The CDR3 bases are TGTGCCAGCCACGAGGGCTCTGGGGCCAACGTCCTGACTTTC. It codes for CASHEGSGANVLTF.

The rearrangement uses TRBV28 and TRBJ2-5, with TRBD2 matching 9 bases. CDR3 length: 16 residues. Germline V gives CDR1 MDHEN, CDR2 SYDVKM. Trimming took 3 bases from V and 1 from J; bases not matched to a gene: 6. CDR3 sequence reads: CASSFSSGRPQETQYF. CDR3 nucleotides: TGTGCCAGCAGTTTTAGCAGCGGGAGGCCCCAAGAGACCCAGTACTTC.

Concerning this clone: Within the sample, other DNA sequences also encode this same CDR3. This chain links TRBV28 with TRBJ2-3; D is ambiguous. This CDR3 has 12 amino acids. Germline-derived CDR1 and CDR2 are MDHEN and SYDVKM. V lost 4 bases to trimming and J lost 2 bases, with 4 bases between them. CDR3 protein: CASSSLTDTQYF. The CDR3, as DNA: TGTGCCAGCAGTTCACTCACAGATACGCAGTATTTT.

The rearrangement links TRBV27 to TRBJ2-1, with D perhaps given as TRBD1 or TRBD2 (5 bases each). Germline V CDR1 and CDR2: MNHEY, SMNVEV (reference sequence). The CDR3 has 14 residues. The V and J ends lost 0 bases and 10 bases respectively, with 13 bases between them. Here the CDR3 reads CASSLSGDVIEQFF. The CDR3 coding sequence is TGTGCCAGCAGTTTATCTGGGGACGTGATAGAGCAGTTCTTC.

As for this clone: Other DNA sequences in this sample translate to the same CDR3. The chain uses TRBV5-1 and TRBJ2-1; 7 bases fit TRBD1. CDR1 and CDR2 (germline): SGHRS, YFSETQ. The J segment lost 5 bases and the V segment lost 2 bases, leaving 4 bases of the junction unmatched. The CDR3 sequence is 14 residues long. The CDR3 DNA reads as TGCGCCAGCAGCTTTCGGGACAGAGACAATGAGCAGTTCTTC. Translating gives CASSFRDRDNEQFF.

V usage is TRBV5-1 and J usage is TRBJ2-7, with a weak D call TRBD1 (5 bases). Germline V gene sequence: CDR1 SGHRS, CDR2 YFSETQ. V lost 0 bases and J lost 3, with 10 bases in between. This CDR3 region has 14 residues. CDR3 DNA: TGCGCCAGCAGCTTGGCCGTTACAGGCTACGAGCAGTACTTC. Encoded protein: CASSLAVTGYEQYF.

The chain has TRBV6-1 and TRBJ1-2, with D possibly matching TRBD1 (5 bases). This CDR3 region has 14 residues. The V end was cut by 6 bases, the J end by 2 bases, with 13 bases between. Germline loops: CDR1 MNHNS, CDR2 SASEGT. The CDR3 DNA follows: TGTGCCAGCAGCCACCCAGGGCTCAACTATGGCTACACCTTC. Protein: CASSHPGLNYGYTF.

CDR3 in DNA: TGTGCCAGCACCCTAAGATTGTACTCTAGCTCTGGGGCCAACGTCCTGACTTTC. Translated, it gives CASTLRLYSSSGANVLTF. The chain links TRBV27 to TRBJ2-6; D is unclear. Trimming took 7 bases from V and 0 from J, leaving 19 bases between them. CDR1 is MNHEY, CDR2 SMNVEV, per germline (reference sequence). The CDR3 is 18 residues long.

This clone was seen only a few times. J is TRBJ1-5 and V is TRBV2; 7 bases line up with TRBD1. The CDR3 covers 15 residues. The junction had 13 bases not matched to a gene; V was cut back by 7 bases and J by 7 bases. Per germline, CDR1 SNHLY and CDR2 FYNNEI. CDR3 in DNA: TGTGCCAGCAACACCGACAGGGCGGGTGGCCAGCCCCAGCATTTT. Translating it yields CASNTDRAGGQPQHF.

The V call is TRBV5-4, the J call TRBJ2-3; D uncertain. Germline loops: CDR1 SGHNT, CDR2 YYREEE (reference sequence). Trimming removed 1 base at V and 3 bases at J, with 12 bases between. The CDR3 sequence is 15 residues long. The CDR3 is CASSLLETLTDTQYF. CDR3 nucleotide sequence: TGTGCCAGCAGCTTGTTGGAGACGTTAACAGATACGCAGTATTTT.

The chain couples TRBV5-1 to TRBJ2-7; D not certain. The V end lost 2 bases, the J end lost 1 base, and 13 bases lay between the germline ends. Germline CDR1 SGHRS, CDR2 YFSETQ. The length of the CDR3 is 15 residues. The CDR3 bases are TGCGCCAGCAGCTTATACAGTGCCGAGTCCTACGAGCAGTACTTC. This encodes CASSLYSAESYEQYF.

The V gene is TRBV7-3, the J gene TRBJ1-5; unclear D gene. This CDR3 is 14 amino acids long. From germline, CDR1 is SGHTA and CDR2 FQGTGA. Trimming took off 5 bases at V and 8 bases at J, with 16 bases between the two ends. CDR3 in DNA: TGTGCCAGCAGCGTCTACGGTATTCGGAAGCCCCAGCATTTT. Its protein is CASSVYGIRKPQHF.

The chain is built from TRBV2 and TRBJ2-7; D ambiguous. Trimming cost V 2 bases and J 8 bases, with 10 bases left between them. Germline CDR1 reads SNHLY; CDR2 reads FYNNEI. The CDR3 runs to 12 residues. Here the CDR3 reads CASSEQIIKQYF. CDR3 DNA sequence: TGTGCCAGCAGTGAACAGATCATAAAGCAGTACTTC.

The chain combines TRBV10-3 with TRBJ2-7; 9 nucleotides match TRBD2. There are 15 residues in the CDR3. J was trimmed by 0 bases and V by 8 bases; bases with no gene match: 8. Germline loops: CDR1 ENHRY, CDR2 SYGVKD. This CDR3 is CAIGASGAISYEQYF. The CDR3 DNA is TGTGCCATCGGGGCTAGCGGGGCAATCTCCTACGAGCAGTACTTC.